This is a list of T cell receptor beta chains from one sample in a study of blood T cell repertoires in COVID-19. The repertoire was sequenced with immunoSEQ multiplex PCR; TCRdb's copy has only in-frame clones and lacks some. The repertoire holds approximately 98,000 clones, with just over 70% as singletons. Sample: peripheral blood. The receptors originated from a woman in her 40s with acute or convalescent COVID-19. Each CDR3 is given with its conserved first and last residue. A D gene is named only where the DNA matches it firmly. Not all rows give a size; the values are once, few, many and, for expanded clones, a class.

D: TRBD1; J: TRBJ1-1; V: TRBV25-1; size: -; length: 11; DNA: TGTGCCAGCCGGACAGGGCCTGAAGCTTTCTTT; CDR3: CASRTGPEAFF
D: -; J: TRBJ2-3; V: TRBV5-1; size: -; length: 14; DNA: TGCGCCAGCAGCCCCGGGGAGGCAACAGATACGCAGTATTTT; CDR3: CASSPGEATDTQYF
D: -; J: TRBJ2-6; V: TRBV5-5; size: many; length: 17; DNA: TGTGCCAGCAGCGATTTCTACAGGGAACGTGGGGCCAACGTCCTGACTTTC; CDR3: CASSDFYRERGANVLTF
D: -; J: TRBJ2-7; V: TRBV4-1; size: -; length: 16; DNA: TGCGCCAGCAGCCAAGATCAGAGCGGTTACTCCTACGAGCAGTACTTC; CDR3: CASSQDQSGYSYEQYF
D: TRBD2; J: TRBJ2-1; V: TRBV4-3; size: -; length: 17; DNA: TGCGCCAGCAGCCAAGACCCGACTAGCGGGGGATACAATGAGCAGTTCTTC; CDR3: CASSQDPTSGGYNEQFF
D: -; J: TRBJ1-5; V: TRBV2; size: -; length: 13; DNA: TGTGCCATCTCTCCCTTTAGCAATCAGCCCCAGCATTTT; CDR3: CAISPFSNQPQHF
D: TRBD2; J: TRBJ2-1; V: TRBV12-5; size: once; length: 19; DNA: TGTGCTAGTGGTCCGGACGACCTGAGGACTAGCGGCTCCTACAATGAGCAGTTCTTC; CDR3: CASGPDDLRTSGSYNEQFF
D: TRBD2; J: TRBJ2-3; V: TRBV4-2; size: few; length: 17; DNA: TGTGCCAGCAGCCATACTAGCGGGGGGGCCGGTGTAGGAGGGCAGTATTTT; CDR3: CASSHTSGGAGVGGQYF
D: TRBD2; J: TRBJ2-5; V: TRBV27; size: -; length: 14; DNA: TGTGCCAGCAGTTCCTTGCGGGGGGGAGAGACCCAGTACTTC; CDR3: CASSSLRGGETQYF
D: -; J: TRBJ2-7; V: TRBV10-3; size: once; length: 11; DNA: TGTGCCATCAGTGACAGGGGCGAGCAGTACTTC; CDR3: CAISDRGEQYF
D: -; J: TRBJ2-2; V: TRBV2; size: many; length: 16; DNA: TGTGCCAGCAGGGGGGGACTCCTATCTGCCACCGGGGAGCTGTTTTTT; CDR3: CASRGGLLSATGELFF
D: -; J: TRBJ2-2; V: TRBV12-3/TRBV12-4; size: -; length: 11; DNA: TGTGCCAGCACCCCAGGCGGGGAGCTGTTTTTT; CDR3: CASTPGGELFF
D: -; J: TRBJ1-5; V: TRBV19; size: -; length: 15; DNA: TGTGCCAGTATCCCCGCGGGGGGGGCGCATCAGCCCCAGCATTTT; CDR3: CASIPAGGAHQPQHF
D: TRBD1; J: TRBJ1-6; V: TRBV6-6; size: -; length: 14; DNA: TGTGCCACCGCGGACAGGGCAAGTAATTCACCCCTCCACTTT; CDR3: CATADRASNSPLHF
D: -; J: TRBJ2-7; V: TRBV3-1/TRBV3-2; size: -; length: 15; DNA: TGTGCCAGCAGCCAAGGGTTCGGTTTCGCCTACGAGCAGTACTTC; CDR3: CASSQGFGFAYEQYF
D: -; J: TRBJ2-5; V: TRBV7-2; size: -; length: 18; DNA: TGTGCCAGCAGCTCGCTCGCCTTTGGGACATCCCTAGGGGAGACCCAGTACTTC; CDR3: CASSSLAFGTSLGETQYF
D: -; J: TRBJ1-1; V: TRBV18; size: -; length: 15; DNA: TGTGCCAGCTCCCCGCCTGCCGGGGGGAACACTGAAGCTTTCTTT; CDR3: CASSPPAGGNTEAFF
D: -; J: TRBJ2-2; V: TRBV4-1; size: -; length: 15; DNA: TGCGCCAGCAGCCAAGTCGGGTTGGACACCGGGGAGCTGTTTTTT; CDR3: CASSQVGLDTGELFF
D: TRBD2; J: TRBJ2-3; V: TRBV4-1; size: -; length: 15; DNA: TGCGCCAGCAGCCGCGGGGGGGCCACCACAGATACGCAGTATTTT; CDR3: CASSRGGATTDTQYF
D: TRBD2; J: TRBJ2-2; V: TRBV7-2; size: -; length: 16; DNA: TGTGCCAGCAGCTATCCGACTAGCGGGGGCACCGGGGAGCTGTTTTTT; CDR3: CASSYPTSGGTGELFF
D: -; J: TRBJ1-5; V: TRBV28; size: -; length: 13; DNA: TGTGCCAGCAGCACCGGGACAAATCAGCCCCAGCATTTT; CDR3: CASSTGTNQPQHF
D: -; J: TRBJ1-4; V: TRBV24-1; size: -; length: 14; DNA: TGTGCCACCAGTGATTCCCGGGGGGGTGAAAAACTGTTTTTT; CDR3: CATSDSRGGEKLFF
D: -; J: TRBJ1-3; V: TRBV28; size: -; length: 11; DNA: TGTGCCAGCGTGGGCGGAAACACCATATATTTT; CDR3: CASVGGNTIYF
D: -; J: TRBJ2-4; V: TRBV5-6; size: -; length: 14; DNA: TGTGCCAGCAGCCCAGGGGTAGCCAAAAACATTCAGTACTTC; CDR3: CASSPGVAKNIQYF
D: TRBD1; J: TRBJ2-2; V: TRBV5-1; size: -; length: 15; DNA: TGCGCCAGCAGCCCAGGGACAGCGAACACCGGGGAGCTGTTTTTT; CDR3: CASSPGTANTGELFF
D: -; J: TRBJ2-3; V: TRBV24-1; size: -; length: 12; DNA: TGTGCCACCAGTGATTATAGTTTTACGCAGTATTTT; CDR3: CATSDYSFTQYF
D: -; J: TRBJ2-5; V: TRBV12-3/TRBV12-4; size: -; length: 13; DNA: TGTGCCAGCAGTGGACTTGTACAAGAGACCCAGTACTTC; CDR3: CASSGLVQETQYF
D: TRBD2; J: TRBJ2-1; V: TRBV27; size: -; length: 16; DNA: TGTGCCAGCAGTTTATTTAGCGGGGGGAACTACAATGAGCAGTTCTTC; CDR3: CASSLFSGGNYNEQFF
D: -; J: TRBJ1-6; V: TRBV19; size: -; length: 15; DNA: TGTGCCAGTAGTATTGGGGCGGGAATTATTTCACCCCTCCACTTT; CDR3: CASSIGAGIISPLHF
D: TRBD2; J: TRBJ2-2; V: TRBV5-1; size: -; length: 16; DNA: TGCGCCAGCAGCGCCCCGGAGCGGGGGGTTTTGGGGGAGCTGTTTTTT; CDR3: CASSAPERGVLGELFF
D: -; J: TRBJ2-7; V: TRBV12-3/TRBV12-4; size: few; length: 13; DNA: TGTGCCAGCAGTTTGGAGGTCTCCTACGAGCAGTACTTC; CDR3: CASSLEVSYEQYF
D: -; J: TRBJ2-1; V: TRBV30; size: -; length: 14; DNA: TGTGCCTGGAGTGTCTTAGCGCTAAACAATGAGCAGTTCTTC; CDR3: CAWSVLALNNEQFF
D: TRBD1; J: TRBJ1-4; V: TRBV12-5; size: -; length: 16; DNA: TGTGCTAGTGGTTTGGTCAGGACAGGGGTCAATGAAAAACTGTTTTTT; CDR3: CASGLVRTGVNEKLFF
D: -; J: TRBJ2-5; V: TRBV7-6; size: -; length: 12; DNA: TGTGCCAGCAGCTTATTTCAGGAGACCCAGTACTTC; CDR3: CASSLFQETQYF
D: -; J: TRBJ1-2; V: TRBV5-6; size: -; length: 14; DNA: TGTGCCAGCAGCCCCGAACAGGGTATGGATGGCTACACCTTC; CDR3: CASSPEQGMDGYTF
D: TRBD1; J: TRBJ2-2; V: TRBV6-6; size: -; length: 16; DNA: TGTGCCAGCAGTCCAGGACAGGGAGGGAACACCGGGGAGCTGTTTTTT; CDR3: CASSPGQGGNTGELFF
D: -; J: TRBJ1-3; V: TRBV19; size: few; length: 13; DNA: TGTGCCAGCAAGACAGGCTCTGGAAACACCATATATTTT; CDR3: CASKTGSGNTIYF
D: -; J: TRBJ1-3; V: TRBV6-5; size: -; length: 13; DNA: TGTGCCAGCAGTACAGGCACTGGAAACACCATATATTTT; CDR3: CASSTGTGNTIYF
D: -; J: TRBJ2-1; V: TRBV20-1; size: -; length: 10; DNA: TGCAGCTCGGGACTGAATGAGCAGTTCTTC; CDR3: CSSGLNEQFF
D: -; J: TRBJ1-5; V: TRBV7-2; size: -; length: 13; DNA: TGTGCCAGCAGCTTAGGGCAGAATCAGCCCCAGCATTTT; CDR3: CASSLGQNQPQHF
D: TRBD1; J: TRBJ2-2; V: TRBV19; size: once; length: 16; DNA: TGTGCCAGTAGAGTTAGACAGGGATCGAACACCGGGGAGCTGTTTTTT; CDR3: CASRVRQGSNTGELFF
D: -; J: TRBJ2-6; V: TRBV19; size: -; length: 14; DNA: TGTGCCAGTAGTATTCGGGTTGGGGCCAACGTCCTGACTTTC; CDR3: CASSIRVGANVLTF